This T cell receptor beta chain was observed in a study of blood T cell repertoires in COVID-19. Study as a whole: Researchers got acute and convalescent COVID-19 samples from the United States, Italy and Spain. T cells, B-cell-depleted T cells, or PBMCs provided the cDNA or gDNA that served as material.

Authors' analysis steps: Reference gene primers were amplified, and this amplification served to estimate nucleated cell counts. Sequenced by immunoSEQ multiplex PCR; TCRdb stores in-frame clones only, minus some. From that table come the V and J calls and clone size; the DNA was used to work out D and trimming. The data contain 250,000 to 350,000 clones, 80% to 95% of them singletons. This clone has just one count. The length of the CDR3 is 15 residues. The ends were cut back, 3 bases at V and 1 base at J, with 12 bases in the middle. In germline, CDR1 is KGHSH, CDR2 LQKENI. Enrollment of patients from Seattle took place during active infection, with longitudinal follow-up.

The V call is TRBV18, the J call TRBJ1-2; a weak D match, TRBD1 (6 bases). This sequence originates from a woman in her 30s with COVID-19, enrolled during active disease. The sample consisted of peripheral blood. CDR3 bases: TGTGCCAGCTCACCCGGGACACAAGTTAACTATGGCTACACCTTC. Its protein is CASSPGTQVNYGYTF.